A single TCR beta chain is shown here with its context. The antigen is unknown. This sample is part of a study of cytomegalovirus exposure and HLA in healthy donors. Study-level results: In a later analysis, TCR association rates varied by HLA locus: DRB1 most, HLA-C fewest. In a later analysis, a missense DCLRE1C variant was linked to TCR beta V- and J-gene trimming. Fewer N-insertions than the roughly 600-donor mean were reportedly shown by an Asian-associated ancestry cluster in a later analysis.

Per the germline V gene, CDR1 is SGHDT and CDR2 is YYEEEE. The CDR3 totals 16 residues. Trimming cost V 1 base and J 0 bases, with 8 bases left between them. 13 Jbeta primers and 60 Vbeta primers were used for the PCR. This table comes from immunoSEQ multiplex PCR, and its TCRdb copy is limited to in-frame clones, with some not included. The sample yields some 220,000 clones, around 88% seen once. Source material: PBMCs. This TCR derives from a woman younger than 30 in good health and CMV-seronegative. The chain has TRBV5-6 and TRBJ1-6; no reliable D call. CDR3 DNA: TGTGCCAGCAGCTTGTTGCTGAGCTCCTATAATTCACCCCTCCACTTT. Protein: CASSLLLSSYNSPLHF. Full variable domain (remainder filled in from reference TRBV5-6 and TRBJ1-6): DAGVTQSPTHLIKTRGQQVTLRCSPKSGHDTVSWYQQALGQGPQFIFQYYEEEERQRGNFPDRFSGHQFPNYSSELNVNALLLGDSALYLCASSLLLSSYNSPLHFGNGTRLTVT.